One and the same sample provided the 27 T cell receptor beta chains below, sequenced in a study of blood T cell repertoires in COVID-19. Only in-frame clones appear in the TCRdb table, and some are missing; sequencing was by immunoSEQ multiplex PCR. The repertoire holds roughly 190,000 clones, with 82% as singletons. Sequences were obtained from PBMCs or T cells enriched from blood (not recorded which). These receptor sequences come from a woman in her fifties or sixties with acute COVID-19.

The chain employs TRBV12-3 or TRBV12-4 and TRBJ1-2; 9 nucleotides align to TRBD1. Unmatched junction bases numbered 5, after V lost 6 bases and J lost 6 bases. The CDR3 runs to 13 residues. The CDR3 spells CASRPGTGHGYTF. The CDR3 coding sequence is TGTGCCAGCAGACCCGGGACAGGGCATGGCTACACCTTC.

J is TRBJ2-5 and V is TRBV9; D gene unclear. Germline CDR1 reads SGDLS; CDR2 reads YYNGEE. The CDR3 runs to 13 residues. The V gene lost 0 bases and the J gene lost 3 bases, with 6 bases spanning the gap. In nucleotides, the CDR3 is TGTGCCAGCAGCGTAGGTGCTAAAGAGACCCAGTACTTC. Amino acid sequence: CASSVGAKETQYF.

The chain's CDR3 is CASSFRASGLSEQFF. The DNA for the CDR3 is TGTGCCAGCAGTTTTCGGGCTAGCGGGCTGAGTGAGCAGTTCTTC. The chain has TRBV27 and TRBJ2-1, with 8 positions matching TRBD2. CDR1 and CDR2 from the germline V gene are MNHEY and SMNVEV (reference sequence). This CDR3 region has 15 residues. The V gene end was trimmed by 3 bases and the J gene end by 9 bases; junction bases not matched to a gene: 10.

This chain connects TRBV19 to TRBJ2-5; possible D gene TRBD2, 5 bases. This CDR3 spans 13 amino acids. The germline V gene has CDR1 LNHDA and CDR2 SQIVND (reference sequence). Trimming left V 5 bases short and J 8 bases short, with 15 bases between. The CDR3 region has the DNA TGTGCCAGTAGTGACAACGACCGGGGAACCCAGTACTTC. This codes for CASSDNDRGTQYF.

The V gene is TRBV6-5, the J gene TRBJ2-5, with 9 bases that match TRBD2. Trimming cost V 4 bases and J 5 bases; bases outside gene matches: 5. The CDR3 totals 14 residues. Germline-derived CDR1 and CDR2 are MNHEY and SVGAGI. The CDR3 protein is CASSLAGDGETQYF. CDR3 in DNA: TGTGCCAGCAGTTTAGCGGGAGATGGGGAGACCCAGTACTTC.

V and J are TRBV7-9 and TRBJ1-5, with a tentative D call TRBD1 (6 bases). The V end lost 1 base, the J end lost 10 bases, and 14 bases lay between the germline ends. This CDR3 is built from 14 residues. From germline, CDR1 is SEHNR and CDR2 FQNEAQ (reference sequence). The CDR3 loop reads CASSLGGGGKPQHF. CDR3 DNA sequence: TGTGCCAGCAGCTTAGGGGGAGGGGGAAAACCCCAGCATTTT.

The table lists this clone with a few counts. At one boundary the junction diverges from the germline segment, which might be a read error. The chain recombines TRBV3-1 (or the pseudogene TRBV3-2) with TRBJ2-1; 8 bases map to TRBD2. CDR3 length: 10 residues. Germline V gene lookup returns CDR1 LGHDT and CDR2 YNNKEL (reference sequence). This CDR3 reads CATGREGVLF. The DNA for the CDR3 is TGTGCCACCGGCCGGGAGGGGGTACTCTTC.

V gene TRBV5-1 combines with J gene TRBJ1-6; no clear D. CDR1 is SGHRS and CDR2 is YFSETQ in the germline V gene. Between the trimmed V and J ends, which lost 5 bases and 0 bases, there was a span of 6 bases. The CDR3 contains 14 residues. In DNA form, the CDR3 reads TGCGCCAGCAGTTTTAGCTCCTATAATTCACCCCTCCACTTT. Residues: CASSFSSYNSPLHF.

Only one count was recorded for this clone. The V and J genes are TRBV27 and TRBJ2-7, with 13 bases aligning to TRBD2. From germline, CDR1 is MNHEY and CDR2 SMNVEV (reference sequence). V shed 5 bases, J shed 3 bases, and the junction held 10 bases outside the gene matches. There are 17 residues in the CDR3. The CDR3 region is CASSTRTSGSGGYEQYF. CDR3 nucleotides: TGTGCCAGCAGTACCCGGACTAGCGGGAGTGGAGGCTACGAGCAGTACTTC.

The genes are TRBV5-4 and TRBJ2-7, with 8 bases identical to TRBD2. The CDR3 runs to 15 residues. Germline V gene data show CDR1 as SGHNT and CDR2 as YYREEE (reference sequence). The V gene end was trimmed by 4 bases and the J gene end by 5 bases; junction bases not matched to a gene: 11. CDR3 residues: CASSPGGRTPHEQYF. CDR3 nucleotides: TGTGCCAGCAGCCCGGGGGGGAGGACGCCCCACGAGCAGTACTTC.

The CDR3 loop is CAWSEGGQQPQHF. Written as DNA, the CDR3 is TGTGCCTGGAGTGAAGGGGGTCAACAGCCCCAGCATTTT. V and J are TRBV30 and TRBJ1-5; tentative D call: TRBD1 (6 bases). V was shortened by 1 base and J by 7 bases, with 11 bases between the two germline ends. CDR3 size: 13 residues. CDR1 is GTSNPN, CDR2 SVGIG, per germline (reference sequence).

The chain joins TRBV11-3 to TRBJ1-1; 7 nucleotides match TRBD1. V lost 5 bases and J lost 7; bases outside the gene matches: 7. This CDR3 comprises 13 residues. The germline gives CDR1 SGHNT, CDR2 YENEEA. The CDR3 sequence: CASSATGALEAFF. As DNA, the CDR3 is TGTGCCAGCAGCGCTACAGGGGCCCTTGAAGCTTTCTTT.

The CDR3 region is CASSMYSSYEQYF. CDR3 DNA: TGTGCCAGTAGTATGTACAGCTCCTACGAGCAGTACTTC. The J gene is TRBJ2-7, the V gene TRBV19; D gene ambiguous. Per germline, CDR1 LNHDA and CDR2 SQIVND (reference sequence). The CDR3 extends over 13 amino acids. Between the trimmed V and J ends, which lost 3 bases and 0 bases, there was a span of 6 bases.

This chain's CDR3 is CASSLQGNTNEKLFF. The CDR3 DNA reads TGTGCCAGCTCATTGCAGGGGAATACTAATGAAAAACTGTTTTTT. The chain employs TRBV18 and TRBJ1-4; weak D call: TRBD1 (6 bases). V was shortened by 5 bases and J by 2 bases, with 12 bases between the two germline ends. From germline, CDR1 is KGHSH and CDR2 LQKENI. The CDR3 spans 15 residues.

The CDR3, as DNA: TGTGCCTGGGGACATTATGGCTACACCTTC. It is translated as CAWGHYGYTF. The chain has TRBV30 and TRBJ1-2; TRBD1 is a possible D gene (5 bases). The CDR3 runs to 10 residues. Trimming shortened V by 5 bases and J by 5 bases, and 6 bases separated the two germline ends. The germline gives CDR1 GTSNPN, CDR2 SVGIG (reference sequence).

The chain is built from TRBV11-3 and TRBJ1-2; TRBD1 might be the D (5 bases). This CDR3 has 12 amino acids. Germline V gives CDR1 SGHNT, CDR2 YENEEA. V was clipped by 4 bases and J by 8 bases, with 11 bases between them. The CDR3 is CASSSSGGGYTF. The CDR3 DNA reads TGTGCCAGCAGCTCGTCCGGGGGAGGCTACACCTTC.

The rearrangement uses TRBV25-1 and TRBJ2-3; TRBD2 aligns across 10 bases. The CDR3 consists of 16 residues. Germline CDR1 reads MGHDK; CDR2 reads SYGVNS. The ends lost 2 bases at V and 1 base at J; junction bases unmatched: 3. The CDR3 is CASSELAGVRTDTQYF. CDR3 DNA sequence: TGTGCCAGCAGTGAACTAGCGGGAGTACGCACAGATACGCAGTATTTT. Full variable domain (rest looked up from reference TRBV25-1 and TRBJ2-3): EADIYQTPRYLVIGTGKKITLECSQTMGHDKMYWYQQDPGMELHLIHYSYGVNSTEKGDLSSESTVSRIRTEHFPLTLESARPSHTSQYLCASSELAGVRTDTQYFGPGTRLTVL.

Concerning this clone itself: The conserved phenylalanine or tryptophan is not found at the CDR3 terminus, so this likely reflects a read error. The DNA is left out, because the CDR3 cannot be placed on it with certainty; the CDR3 is given as TCRdb lists it. The chain has TRBV10-3 and TRBJ2-7; the D call in the table, TRBD1, was not verified against the DNA. Looked up from germline, CDR1 is ENHRY and CDR2 is SYGVKD. The CDR3 is 11 residues long, ends included. CDR3 protein: CAISDTGQPSI.

In nucleotides, the CDR3 is TGTGCCAGCAGTGGGACAGGGAACTATGGCTACACCTTC. Translation gives CASSGTGNYGYTF. The V call is TRBV25-1, the J call TRBJ1-2; 8 bases line up with TRBD1. The V segment lost 4 bases and the J segment 2 bases; nucleotides outside the gene matches: 0. This CDR3 is 13 amino acids long. Per germline, CDR1 MGHDK and CDR2 SYGVNS.

This chain joins TRBV7-8 and TRBJ1-3, with D unresolved. The CDR3 runs to 15 residues. V lost 5 bases and J lost 0, with 11 bases in between. Germline CDR1 and CDR2: SGHVS and FQNEAQ. The DNA of the CDR3 is TGTGCCAGCAGCCTCGAGGTCCACTCTGGAAACACCATATATTTT. Translated: CASSLEVHSGNTIYF. Full variable domain (outside the CDR3, taken from reference TRBV7-8 and TRBJ1-3): GAGVSQSPRYKVAKRGQDVALRCDPISGHVSLFWYQQALGQGPEFLTYFQNEAQLDKSGLPSDRFFAERPEGSVSTLKIQRTQQEDSAVYLCASSLEVHSGNTIYFGEGSWLTVV.

This chain links TRBV6-4 with TRBJ2-2; 9 bases agree with TRBD2. V lost 3 bases and J lost 6; bases outside the gene matches: 2. CDR1 is MRHNA, CDR2 SNTAGT, per germline. The CDR3 covers 14 residues. CDR3 loop: CASSEGGRAGELFF. CDR3 in DNA: TGTGCCAGCAGTGAAGGCGGGAGGGCCGGGGAGCTGTTTTTT.

The chain links TRBV7-2 to TRBJ1-4, with 7 positions matching TRBD1. Germline V lookup: CDR1 SGHTA, CDR2 FQGNSA. Trimming at V came to 5 bases and at J to 4 bases, leaving 7 bases not matched to a gene. CDR3 size: 15 residues. The CDR3 region is CASSGFTGDNEKLFF. CDR3 DNA sequence: TGTGCCAGCAGCGGTTTCACAGGGGATAATGAAAAACTGTTTTTT.

This clone showed up just once. CDR3 region: CASSLSQGEGHTF. The DNA for the CDR3 is TGTGCCAGCAGCTTGTCCCAGGGGGAAGGCCACACCTTC. The genes are TRBV5-6 and TRBJ1-2; TRBD1 matches 7 bases. Germline-derived CDR1 and CDR2 are SGHDT and YYEEEE. Unmatched junction bases numbered 9, after V lost 1 base and J lost 12 bases. This CDR3 is 13 amino acids long.

This chain uses TRBV4-1 with TRBJ2-1; 9 bases align to TRBD2. The CDR3 is 15 amino acids. The V segment lost 1 base and the J segment 2 bases; nucleotides outside the gene matches: 0. Germline values: CDR1 MGHRA, CDR2 YSYEKL. The CDR3: CASSQGGRAYNEQFF. Here the CDR3 DNA reads TGCGCCAGCAGCCAAGGCGGGAGGGCCTACAATGAGCAGTTCTTC.

V gene TRBV7-2 combines with J gene TRBJ2-3; TRBD2 aligns across 10 bases. Germline CDR1 reads SGHTA; CDR2 reads FQGNSA. This CDR3 comprises 15 residues. Trimming took 2 bases from V and 4 from J; bases not matched to a gene: 3. CDR3 nucleotides: TGTGCCAGCAGCTTACCTAGCGGGAGAGCAGATACGCAGTATTTT. Residues: CASSLPSGRADTQYF.

The rearrangement links TRBV7-9 to TRBJ1-3, with a weak D call TRBD1 (5 bases). The CDR3 totals 15 residues. The germline V gene has CDR1 SEHNR and CDR2 FQNEAQ (reference sequence). Trimming pared 5 bases from V and 3 bases from J, leaving 14 bases between. This CDR3 is CASSQIRGGGNTIYF. CDR3 coding DNA: TGTGCCAGCAGCCAGATCCGGGGGGGTGGAAACACCATATATTTT.

This clone has only one observation. The rearrangement uses TRBV6-6 and TRBJ2-7; 12 bases are a match to TRBD2. Germline CDR1 MNHNY, CDR2 SVGAGI (reference sequence). Losses at the gene ends were 6 bases for V and 6 bases for J; bases not matched to a gene: 9. This CDR3 comprises 15 residues. The CDR3 sequence: CASSPSSGRAPEQYF. Here the CDR3 DNA reads TGTGCCAGCAGCCCTTCTAGCGGGAGGGCCCCCGAGCAGTACTTC.